This entry lists 3 T cell receptor beta chains sequenced from one sample in a study of technical replicates of blood from a few donors. The repertoire was sequenced with immunoSEQ multiplex PCR; TCRdb's copy has only in-frame clones and lacks some. This sample carries about 34,000 clones, just over 90% of them seen once, and the ten largest clones take 3.5% to 5%. The sample was PBMCs. The receptors here all came from a human donor in good health. Some clones in this sample may be carry-over from other donors' samples.

V and J are TRBV4-2 and TRBJ2-1; 8 positions match TRBD2. V shed 1 base, J shed 3 bases, and the junction held 5 bases outside the gene matches. CDR3 length: 16 residues. Germline V gene sequence: CDR1 LGHNA, CDR2 YNFKEQ. CDR3 coding DNA: TGTGCCAGCAGCCAAGGTCTAGCGGGTTTCTACAATGAGCAGTTCTTC. The encoded protein is CASSQGLAGFYNEQFF.

This clone is termed medium-sized. This chain links TRBV30 with TRBJ2-3; D unclear. V lost 2 bases, J lost 3 bases, and 12 bases lay in between. This CDR3 is 14 amino acids long. CDR1 and CDR2 from the germline V gene are GTSNPN and SVGIG (reference sequence). CDR3: CAWSWAVLTDTQYF. CDR3 DNA sequence: TGTGCCTGGAGTTGGGCAGTATTAACAGATACGCAGTATTTT. The variable domain in full, completed from reference TRBV30 and TRBJ2-3, reads SQTIHQWPATLVQPVGSPLSLECTVEGTSNPNLYWYRQAAGRGLQLLFYSVGIGQISSEVPQNLSASRPQDRQFILSSKKLLLSDSGFYLCAWSWAVLTDTQYFGPGTRLTVL.

The CDR3 DNA sequence: TGTGCCAGCAGCCCCCGGGACAGGGAAACTGAAGCTTTCTTT. Protein sequence: CASSPRDRETEAFF. The chain recombines TRBV7-7 with TRBJ1-1, with TRBD1 matching over 9 bases. Germline trimming cut 5 bases from V and 5 bases from J; bases unmatched to any gene: 6. CDR3 size: 14 residues. Germline lookup yields CDR1 SSHAT and CDR2 FNYEAQ (reference sequence).